This T cell receptor (beta chain) is from a study of T-cell reconstitution after alpha-beta-depleted transplantation in children. Unique molecular identifiers tagged the TCRbeta library. TCRdb reprocessed the PCR reads with MiXCR, giving one entry per CDR3 protein. The data hold 550,000 to 600,000 distinct CDR3 sequences, with about 23% observed a single time. The CDR3 contains 17 residues. Germline CDR1 is SGHKS and CDR2 is YYEKEE (reference sequence). Trimming took 4 bases from V and 0 from J; bases not matched to a gene: 12. Here the sequenced sample was PBMCs, mostly from graft donor cells, taken 360 days after TCRalphabeta/CD19-depleted stem cell transplant. The sequence derives from a boy in the first two years of life who had a stem cell transplant for acute myeloid leukemia, so the T cells may come from the graft donor. V is TRBV5-5 and J is TRBJ2-5, with TRBD1 matching 7 bases. The DNA for the CDR3 is TGTGCCAGCAGCCCGCCTTGGGACAGACAGTACCAAGAGACCCAGTACTTC. It codes for CASSPPWDRQYQETQYF.